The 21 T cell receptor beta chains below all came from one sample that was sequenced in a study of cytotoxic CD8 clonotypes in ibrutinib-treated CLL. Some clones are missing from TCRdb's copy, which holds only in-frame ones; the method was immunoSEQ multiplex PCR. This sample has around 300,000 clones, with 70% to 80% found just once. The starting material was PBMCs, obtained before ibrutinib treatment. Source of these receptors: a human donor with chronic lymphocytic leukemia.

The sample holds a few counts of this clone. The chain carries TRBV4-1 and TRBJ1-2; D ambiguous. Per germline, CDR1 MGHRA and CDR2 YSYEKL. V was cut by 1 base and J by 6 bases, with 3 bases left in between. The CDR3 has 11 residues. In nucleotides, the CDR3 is TGCGCCAGCAGCCAAGTGAATGGCTACACCTTC. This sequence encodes CASSQVNGYTF.

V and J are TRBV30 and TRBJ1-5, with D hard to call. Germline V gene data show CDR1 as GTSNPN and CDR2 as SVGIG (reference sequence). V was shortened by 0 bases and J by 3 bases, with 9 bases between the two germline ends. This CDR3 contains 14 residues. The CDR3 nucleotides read TGTGCCTGGAGTGTGGAAAGCCTCAATCAGCCCCAGCATTTT. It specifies CAWSVESLNQPQHF.

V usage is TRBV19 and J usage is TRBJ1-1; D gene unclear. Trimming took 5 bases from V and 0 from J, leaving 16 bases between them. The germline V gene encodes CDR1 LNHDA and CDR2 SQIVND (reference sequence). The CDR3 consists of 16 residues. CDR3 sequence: CASSFRHDYMNTEAFF. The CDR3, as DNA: TGTGCCAGTAGTTTTCGACATGACTATATGAACACTGAAGCTTTCTTT.

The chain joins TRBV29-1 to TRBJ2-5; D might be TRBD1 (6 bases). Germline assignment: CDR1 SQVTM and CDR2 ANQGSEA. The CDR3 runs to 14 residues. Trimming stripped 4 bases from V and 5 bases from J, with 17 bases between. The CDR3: CSVVQLGAAETQYF. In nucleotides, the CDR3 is TGCAGCGTTGTCCAGCTGGGGGCGGCTGAGACCCAGTACTTC.

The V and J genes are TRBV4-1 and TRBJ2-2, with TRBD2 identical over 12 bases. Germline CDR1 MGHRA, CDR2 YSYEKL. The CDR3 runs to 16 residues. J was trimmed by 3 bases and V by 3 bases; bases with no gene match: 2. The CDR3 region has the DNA TGCGCCAGCAGCCACGGGACTAGCGGGCACACCGGGGAGCTGTTTTTT. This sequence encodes CASSHGTSGHTGELFF.

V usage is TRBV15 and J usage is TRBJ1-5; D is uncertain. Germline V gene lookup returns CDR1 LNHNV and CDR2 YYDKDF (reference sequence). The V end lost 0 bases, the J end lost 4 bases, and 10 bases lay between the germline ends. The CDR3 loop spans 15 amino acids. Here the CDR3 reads CATSRDINPNQPQHF. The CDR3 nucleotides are TGTGCCACCAGCAGAGATATCAACCCAAATCAGCCCCAGCATTTT. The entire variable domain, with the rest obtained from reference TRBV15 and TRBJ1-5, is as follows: DAMVIQNPRYQVTQFGKPVTLSCSQTLNHNVMYWYQQKSSQAPKLLFHYYDKDFNNEADTPDNFQSRRPNTSFCFLDIRSPGLGDTAMYLCATSRDINPNQPQHFGDGTRLSIL.

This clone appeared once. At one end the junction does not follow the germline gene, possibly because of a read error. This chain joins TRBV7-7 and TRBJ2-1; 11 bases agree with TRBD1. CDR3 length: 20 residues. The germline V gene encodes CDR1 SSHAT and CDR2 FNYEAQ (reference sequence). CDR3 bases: TGTGCTAGCAGCTTAGTAGCGGGACAGGGGGACCTTAGCTCCTACAATGAGCAGTTCTTC. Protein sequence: CASSLVAGQGDLSSYNEQFF.

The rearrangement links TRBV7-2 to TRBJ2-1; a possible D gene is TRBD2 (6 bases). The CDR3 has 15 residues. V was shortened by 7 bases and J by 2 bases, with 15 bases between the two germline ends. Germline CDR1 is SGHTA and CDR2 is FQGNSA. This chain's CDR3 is CASILGGSPYNEQFF. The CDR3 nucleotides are TGTGCCAGCATCCTGGGAGGCTCACCCTACAATGAGCAGTTCTTC.

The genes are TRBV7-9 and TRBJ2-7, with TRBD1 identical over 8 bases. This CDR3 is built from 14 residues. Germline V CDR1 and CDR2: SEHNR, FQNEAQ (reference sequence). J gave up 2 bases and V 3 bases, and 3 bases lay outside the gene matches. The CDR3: CASSFDRGAYEQYF. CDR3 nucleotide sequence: TGTGCCAGCAGCTTTGACAGGGGAGCCTACGAGCAGTACTTC.

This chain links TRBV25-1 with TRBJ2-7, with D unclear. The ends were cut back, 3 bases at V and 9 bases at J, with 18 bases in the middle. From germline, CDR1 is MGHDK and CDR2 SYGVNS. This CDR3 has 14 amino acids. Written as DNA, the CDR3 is TGTGCCAGCAGTGACCGGAACGCATTACGAGGGCAGTACTTC. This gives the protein CASSDRNALRGQYF.

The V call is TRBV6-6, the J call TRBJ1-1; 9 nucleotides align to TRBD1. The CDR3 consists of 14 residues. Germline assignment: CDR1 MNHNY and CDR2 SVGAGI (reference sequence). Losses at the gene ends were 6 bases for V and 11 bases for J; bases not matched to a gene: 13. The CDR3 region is CASSPGQGTGTAFF. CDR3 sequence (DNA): TGTGCCAGCAGCCCCGGACAGGGGACGGGTACCGCTTTCTTT.

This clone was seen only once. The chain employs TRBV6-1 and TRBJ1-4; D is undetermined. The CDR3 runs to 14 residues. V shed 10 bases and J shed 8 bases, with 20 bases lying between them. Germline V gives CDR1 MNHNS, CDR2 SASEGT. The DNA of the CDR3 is TGTGCCACCCATGACACGGGTGGAGGGGAAAAACTGTTTTTT. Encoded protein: CATHDTGGGEKLFF.

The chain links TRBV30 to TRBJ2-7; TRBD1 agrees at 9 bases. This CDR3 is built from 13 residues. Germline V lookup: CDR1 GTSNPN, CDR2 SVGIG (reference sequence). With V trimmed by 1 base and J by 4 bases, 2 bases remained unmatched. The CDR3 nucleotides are TGTGCCTGGAGTGGACAGGGGGATTACGAGCAGTACTTC. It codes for CAWSGQGDYEQYF.

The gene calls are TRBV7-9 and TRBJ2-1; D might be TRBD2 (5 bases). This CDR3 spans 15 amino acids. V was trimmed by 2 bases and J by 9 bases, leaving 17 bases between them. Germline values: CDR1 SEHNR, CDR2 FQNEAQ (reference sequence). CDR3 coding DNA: TGTGCCAGCAGCTTAACACACAGCGGTGGAAGTGAGCAGTTCTTC. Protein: CASSLTHSGGSEQFF. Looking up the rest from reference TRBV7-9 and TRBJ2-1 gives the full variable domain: DTGVSQNPRHKITKRGQNVTFRCDPISEHNRLYWYRQTLGQGPEFLTYFQNEAQLEKSRLLSDRFSAERPKGSFSTLEIQRTEQGDSAMYLCASSLTHSGGSEQFFGPGTRLTVL.

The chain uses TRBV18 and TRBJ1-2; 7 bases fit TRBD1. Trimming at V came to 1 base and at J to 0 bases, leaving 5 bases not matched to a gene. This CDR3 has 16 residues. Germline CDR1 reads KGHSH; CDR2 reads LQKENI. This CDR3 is CASSPLQGTANYGYTF. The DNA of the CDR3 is TGTGCCAGCTCACCACTACAGGGGACAGCTAACTATGGCTACACCTTC.

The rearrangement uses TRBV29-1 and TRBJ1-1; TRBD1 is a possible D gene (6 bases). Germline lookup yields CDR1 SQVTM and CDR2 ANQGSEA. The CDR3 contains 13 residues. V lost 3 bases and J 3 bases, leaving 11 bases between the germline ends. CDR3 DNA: TGCAGCGTTGACCCAGGGGCGGACACTGAAGCTTTCTTT. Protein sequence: CSVDPGADTEAFF.

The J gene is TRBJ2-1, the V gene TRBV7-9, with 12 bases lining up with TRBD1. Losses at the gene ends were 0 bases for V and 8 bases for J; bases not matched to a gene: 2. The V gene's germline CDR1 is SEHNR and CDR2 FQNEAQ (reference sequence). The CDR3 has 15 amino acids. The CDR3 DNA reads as TGTGCCAGCAGCTTAGCCGGGACAGGGGGCCATGAGCAGTTCTTC. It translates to CASSLAGTGGHEQFF.

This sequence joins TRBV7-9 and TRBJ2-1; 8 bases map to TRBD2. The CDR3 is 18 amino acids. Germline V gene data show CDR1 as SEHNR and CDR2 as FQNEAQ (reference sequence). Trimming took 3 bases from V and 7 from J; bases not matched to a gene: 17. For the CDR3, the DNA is TGTGCCAGCAGCTTCCCCCGGCTAGCGGGCCCTGGTGTTAATGAGCAGTTCTTC. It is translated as CASSFPRLAGPGVNEQFF.

CDR3 in DNA: TGTGCCAGCAGCGGTTCCCAGGGGAAAAACATTCAGTACTTC. This encodes CASSGSQGKNIQYF. This sequence joins TRBV9 and TRBJ2-4, with D perhaps matching TRBD1 (6 bases). The germline gives CDR1 SGDLS, CDR2 YYNGEE. The CDR3 has 14 amino acids. V lost 3 bases, J lost 4 bases, and 11 bases lay in between.

The CDR3 reads CASSSAQGAGYGYTF. For the CDR3, the DNA is TGTGCCAGCAGTTCCGCGCAGGGGGCGGGCTATGGCTACACCTTC. The chain couples TRBV28 to TRBJ1-2; TRBD1 matches 8 bases. With V trimmed by 4 bases and J by 4 bases, 8 bases remained unmatched. The CDR3 sequence is 15 residues long. Germline V CDR1 and CDR2: MDHEN, SYDVKM.

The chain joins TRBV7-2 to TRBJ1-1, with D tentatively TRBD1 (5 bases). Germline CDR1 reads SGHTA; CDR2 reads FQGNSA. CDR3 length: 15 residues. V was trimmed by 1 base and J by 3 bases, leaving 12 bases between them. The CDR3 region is CASSLVRRADTEAFF. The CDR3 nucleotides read TGTGCCAGCAGCTTAGTTCGCAGGGCGGACACTGAAGCTTTCTTT.